A single sample gave rise to the 32 T cell receptor beta chains below, sequenced in a study of T-cell memory formation after mild COVID-19. MiXCR, applied by TCRdb to the 5' RACE reads, yields one record per CDR3 protein. The sample holds around 430,000 distinct CDR3 sequences, 15% to 20% seen once. The specimen was PBMCs or a T cell subset sorted from them (not recorded which). The receptors were gathered from a man younger than 35 who had mild COVID-19 (a few samples of this study predate the infection). Cell type and time point are not known.

The genes are TRBV6-5 and TRBJ1-1; D possibly corresponds to TRBD1 (6 bases). Deletions cut 5 bases from V and 5 bases from J, with 15 bases between. The CDR3 has 14 residues. Germline loops: CDR1 MNHEY, CDR2 SVGAGI. The CDR3 region has the DNA TGTGCCAGCAGTCCCGGAAGGGGACATACTGAAGCTTTCTTT. Translated: CASSPGRGHTEAFF.

This clonotype was detected only a few times. The chain has TRBV18 and TRBJ2-7; D gene unclear. In germline, CDR1 is KGHSH, CDR2 LQKENI. The V end was cut by 2 bases, the J end by 4 bases, with 9 bases between. CDR3 size: 13 residues. The DNA for the CDR3 is TGTGCCAGCTCACCAGCAGCAGTTTACGAGCAGTACGTC. It yields the protein CASSPAAVYEQYV.

This clonotype has a handful of counts. The chain carries TRBV5-1 and TRBJ2-3; D is unresolved. CDR1 and CDR2 from the germline V gene are SGHRS and YFSETQ. The CDR3 sequence is 14 residues long. Trimming removed 4 bases from V and 7 bases from J, with 16 bases in between. CDR3 DNA sequence: TGCGCCAGCAGCCCTACAGCGTCGACAAATACGCAGTATTTT. Its translation is CASSPTASTNTQYF.

This clonotype was found a few times. The chain links TRBV6-6 to TRBJ1-5; perhaps TRBD1 as D (5 bases). Germline V lookup: CDR1 MNHNY, CDR2 SVGAGI (reference sequence). The CDR3 covers 15 residues. Trimming left V 6 bases short and J 6 bases short, with 18 bases between. The CDR3 DNA reads as TGTGCCAGCAGCCCCCAGGGAGTCCTAAGTCAGCCCCAGCATTTT. It encodes CASSPQGVLSQPQHF.

The gene calls are TRBV7-8 and TRBJ2-1, with 7 nucleotides matching TRBD1. V gave up 5 bases and J gave up 4 bases; unmatched junction bases: 11. The germline V gene has CDR1 SGHVS and CDR2 FQNEAQ. The CDR3 is made up of 16 amino acids. The CDR3 sequence: CASSTIYRGLYNEQFF. CDR3 bases: TGTGCCAGCAGCACAATTTACAGGGGCCTTTACAATGAGCAGTTCTTC. Supplemented by reference TRBV7-8 and TRBJ2-1, the full variable domain reads GAGVSQSPRYKVAKRGQDVALRCDPISGHVSLFWYQQALGQGPEFLTYFQNEAQLDKSGLPSDRFFAERPEGSVSTLKIQRTQQEDSAVYLCASSTIYRGLYNEQFFGPGTRLTVL.

This clonotype has more than one count but fewer than ten. The chain couples TRBV6-2 or TRBV6-3 to TRBJ1-5, with a tentative D call TRBD1 (5 bases). V was cut by 6 bases and J by 4 bases, with 13 bases left in between. The CDR3 loop spans 14 amino acids. Germline V gene data show CDR1 as MNHEY and CDR2 as SVGEGT. CDR3 nucleotide sequence: TGTGCCAGCAGAGGGACGGCGGGGAATCAGCCCCAGCATTTT. It is translated as CASRGTAGNQPQHF.

This chain links TRBV5-1 with TRBJ2-7; TRBD1 matches at 7 bases. The CDR3 is 13 residues long. V lost 2 bases, J lost 4 bases, and 3 bases stayed unmatched. CDR1 is SGHRS, CDR2 YFSETQ, per germline. CDR3 loop: CASSFQGEYEQYF. The CDR3 nucleotides are TGCGCCAGCAGCTTCCAGGGGGAGTACGAGCAGTACTTC.

The chain links TRBV4-3 to TRBJ1-2; TRBD1 agrees at 8 bases. CDR3 length equals 16 residues. Germline CDR1 LGHNA, CDR2 YSLEER. V lost 2 bases to trimming and J lost 4 bases; unmatched junction nucleotides: 9. In DNA, the CDR3 is TGCGCCAGCAGCCAACCGGGACAGGAGGTTGGCTATGGCTACACCTTC. This gives the protein CASSQPGQEVGYGYTF.

The sample holds a few counts of this clonotype. The genes are TRBV5-5 and TRBJ1-2, with 8 bases that match TRBD1. The CDR3 sequence is 14 residues long. V gave up 5 bases and J gave up 2 bases; unmatched junction bases: 5. Germline V gene sequence: CDR1 SGHKS, CDR2 YYEKEE (reference sequence). The CDR3 spells CASRAGTGNYGYTF. DNA for the CDR3: TGTGCCAGCAGAGCCGGGACAGGAAACTATGGCTACACCTTC.

The genes are TRBV25-1 and TRBJ2-5, with unresolved D. CDR1 is MGHDK, CDR2 SYGVNS, per germline. The CDR3 runs 14 residues. V lost 4 bases, J lost 5 bases, and 14 bases lay in between. CDR3 DNA sequence: TGTGCCAGCAGTGCGCGTGGGCTGCGGGAGACCCAGTACTTC. Translation: CASSARGLRETQYF.

This clonotype was counted once. V usage is TRBV19 and J usage is TRBJ2-5; no clear D. The CDR3 totals 13 residues. CDR1 and CDR2 (germline): LNHDA, SQIVND (reference sequence). V was cut by 8 bases and J by 1 base, with 11 bases left in between. The CDR3 DNA is TGTGCCAGTGCCCCCCGCAGCCAAGAGACCCAGTACTTC. Protein: CASAPRSQETQYF.

The chain carries TRBV6-6 and TRBJ1-3; possible D gene TRBD1, 5 bases. The germline V gene encodes CDR1 MNHNY and CDR2 SVGAGI (reference sequence). The CDR3 spans 15 residues. Trimming cost V 0 bases and J 7 bases, with 13 bases left between them. The CDR3 here is CASSYSSLGGNTIYF. CDR3 nucleotide sequence: TGTGCCAGCAGTTACTCGAGTTTGGGGGGGAACACCATATATTTT.

In this sample, this clonotype turned up many times. The chain couples TRBV6-1 to TRBJ2-1; TRBD2 matches 8 bases. This CDR3 is 15 amino acids long. The V segment lost 2 bases and the J segment 4 bases; nucleotides outside the gene matches: 4. Germline V gene lookup returns CDR1 MNHNS and CDR2 SASEGT. The CDR3 DNA reads TGTGCCAGCAGTGAAAACAGCGGGGGATACAATGAGCAGTTCTTC. This translates into CASSENSGGYNEQFF.

This clonotype occurred a few times. V gene TRBV3-2 combines with J gene TRBJ2-7; the tabulated D call, TRBD2, remains unverified against the DNA. TRBV3-2 has pseudogene status. This CDR3 spans 14 amino acids. The CDR3 nucleotides are TGTGCCAGCAGCCAAGGATCCAGGAGGAGCCTAGGCTGCGTC. Residues: CASSQGSRRSLGCV.

This clonotype appeared many times. The chain combines TRBV20-1 with TRBJ2-7; D is perhaps TRBD1 (5 bases). Germline lookup yields CDR1 DFQATT and CDR2 SNEGSKA (reference sequence). There are 12 residues in the CDR3. V gave up 3 bases and J gave up 4 bases, with 10 bases separating them. In DNA form, the CDR3 reads TGCAGTGCTAGCAGGGCAACTTACGAGCAGTACTTC. Its protein is CSASRATYEQYF.

This clonotype was seen a few times. V usage is TRBV7-6 and J usage is TRBJ1-1; 7 nucleotides align to TRBD1. Germline CDR1 SGHVS, CDR2 FNYEAQ. The V segment lost 1 base and the J segment 6 bases; nucleotides outside the gene matches: 2. This CDR3 is 13 amino acids long. The CDR3 DNA is TGTGCCAGCAGCTTAGAGGGGGCGTCTGAAGCTTTCTTT. Translated, it gives CASSLEGASEAFF. Full variable domain (remainder filled in from reference TRBV7-6 and TRBJ1-1): GAGVSQSPRYKVTKRGQDVALRCDPISGHVSLYWYRQALGQGPEFLTYFNYEAQQDKSGLPNDRFSAERPEGSISTLTIQRTEQRDSAMYRCASSLEGASEAFFGQGTRLTVV.

CDR3 DNA sequence: TGTGCCAGCAGCCATGTGGACGGACTAATGGAAAACATTCAGTACTTC. Its protein product is CASSHVDGLMENIQYF. The chain combines TRBV5-5 with TRBJ2-4, with a weak D call TRBD2 (6 bases). This CDR3 is built from 16 residues. Germline-derived CDR1 and CDR2 are SGHKS and YYEKEE (reference sequence). The germline V and J ends were trimmed by 4 bases and 5 bases, with 19 bases remaining between them.

As for this clonotype: Because it lacks the conserved phenylalanine or tryptophan at the end, this CDR3 is likely a read error. This rearrangement joins TRBV4-3 to TRBJ2-4, with 8 bases fitting TRBD1. With V trimmed by 10 bases and J by 4 bases, 3 bases remained unmatched. Germline loops: CDR1 LGHNA, CDR2 YSLEER. This CDR3 comprises 12 residues. This CDR3 reads CATRDRKNIQYV. The DNA of the CDR3 is TGCGCCACCCGGGACAGGAAAAACATTCAGTACGTC.

This clonotype turned up a few times. This sequence joins TRBV6-2 or TRBV6-3 and TRBJ1-5; D is unclear. The ends were cut back, 1 base at V and 3 bases at J, with 4 bases in the middle. The CDR3 consists of 13 residues. Germline CDR1 is MNHEY and CDR2 is SVGEGT. The CDR3 DNA sequence: TGTGCCAGCAGTTACTACCCCAATCAGCCCCAGCATTTT. This gives the protein CASSYYPNQPQHF.

The J gene is TRBJ2-2, the V gene TRBV9; D perhaps matches TRBD1 (5 bases). The CDR3 loop spans 16 amino acids. Germline lookup yields CDR1 SGDLS and CDR2 YYNGEE. Trimming removed 4 bases at V and 6 bases at J, with 19 bases between. The CDR3 region has the DNA TGTGCCAGCAGCCCACCCGGACAAGGTTCAGCCGGGGAGCTGTTTTTT. This gives the protein CASSPPGQGSAGELFF.

J is TRBJ1-2 and V is TRBV6-1; D unclear. Germline assignment: CDR1 MNHNS and CDR2 SASEGT. There are 14 residues in the CDR3. Trimming removed 5 bases from V and 4 bases from J, with 14 bases in between. The CDR3 protein is CASSMRGGGYGYTF. The DNA of the CDR3 is TGTGCCAGCAGTATGCGGGGAGGTGGCTATGGCTACACCTTC.

At least ten counts were recorded for this clonotype. The chain uses TRBV5-1 and TRBJ1-1; D is ambiguous. V was pared by 0 bases and J by 1 base, with 7 bases between. The CDR3 spans 14 residues. The V gene's germline CDR1 is SGHRS and CDR2 YFSETQ. The CDR3 loop reads CASSLDGGNTEAFF. In nucleotides, the CDR3 is TGCGCCAGCAGCTTGGATGGAGGGAACACTGAAGCTTTCTTT.

This clonotype appeared a few times. This chain joins TRBV7-2 and TRBJ2-6, with unresolved D. The V gene's germline CDR1 is SGHTA and CDR2 FQGNSA. Trimming removed 5 bases from V and 4 bases from J, with 6 bases in between. This CDR3 spans 13 amino acids. This CDR3 is CASSGRGANVLTF. The CDR3 DNA sequence: TGTGCCAGCAGCGGAAGGGGGGCCAACGTCCTGACTTTC.

This clonotype was recorded a few times. The chain links TRBV6-5 to TRBJ2-7; no reliable D call. The germline V gene encodes CDR1 MNHEY and CDR2 SVGAGI. Trimming took 6 bases from V and 5 from J, leaving 14 bases between them. This CDR3 spans 13 amino acids. CDR3 DNA sequence: TGTGCCAGCAGACCCTCTTGGGCTAACGAGCAGTACTTC. Translation gives CASRPSWANEQYF.

The chain links TRBV20-1 to TRBJ2-1; 9 bases agree with TRBD1. The CDR3 is made up of 18 amino acids. Germline assignment: CDR1 DFQATT and CDR2 SNEGSKA (reference sequence). V was pared by 0 bases and J by 1 base, with 10 bases of the junction left unmatched. The CDR3 DNA reads TGCAGTGCTAGAGACACCGGGACAGGGACTCTATCCTACAATGAGCAGTTCTTC. It translates to CSARDTGTGTLSYNEQFF.

This clonotype appeared a few times. CDR3 bases: TGTGCCAGCAGCGACGCCGGGGGGTCTGATGAGCAGTTCTTC. As protein: CASSDAGGSDEQFF. The chain links TRBV7-3 to TRBJ2-1; 7 bases are a match to TRBD2. There are 14 residues in the CDR3. V shed 5 bases, J shed 8 bases, and the junction held 9 bases outside the gene matches. Germline V gene lookup returns CDR1 SGHTA and CDR2 FQGTGA.

This clonotype has only a few counts. The V call is TRBV28, the J call TRBJ1-4; D gene ambiguous. The CDR3 contains 12 residues. Trimming shortened V by 10 bases and J by 0 bases, and 6 bases separated the two germline ends. CDR1 and CDR2 from the germline V gene are MDHEN and SYDVKM. CDR3 sequence: CATGATNEKLFF. CDR3 nucleotides: TGTGCCACCGGGGCAACTAATGAAAAACTGTTTTTT.

The sample holds a few counts of this clonotype. The J gene is TRBJ2-4, the V gene TRBV7-2; 8 positions agree with TRBD2. Unmatched junction bases numbered 6, after V lost 1 base and J lost 10 bases. The germline V gene has CDR1 SGHTA and CDR2 FQGNSA. The CDR3 length is 14 residues. The CDR3 protein is CASSLGAGGVIQYF. The CDR3 region has the DNA TGTGCCAGCAGCTTAGGGGCGGGGGGCGTGATTCAGTACTTC. Full variable domain (missing parts from reference TRBV7-2 and TRBJ2-4): GAGVSQSPSNKVTEKGKDVELRCDPISGHTALYWYRQSLGQGLEFLIYFQGNSAPDKSGLPSDRFSAERTGGSVSTLTIQRTQQEDSAVYLCASSLGAGGVIQYFGAGTRLSVL.

The chain uses TRBV15 and TRBJ2-5; 9 nucleotides line up with TRBD1. In germline, CDR1 is LNHNV, CDR2 YYDKDF (reference sequence). There are 14 residues in the CDR3. The V gene end was trimmed by 3 bases and the J gene end by 5 bases; junction bases not matched to a gene: 4. The CDR3 spells CATSSTGGWETQYF. Here the CDR3 DNA reads TGTGCCACCAGCAGTACAGGGGGCTGGGAGACCCAGTACTTC.

The chain joins TRBV7-8 to TRBJ2-5, with TRBD1 matching 7 bases. CDR3 length: 15 amino acids. CDR1 and CDR2 from the germline V gene are SGHVS and FQNEAQ. The V gene end was trimmed by 7 bases and the J gene end by 1 base; junction bases not matched to a gene: 9. CDR3 protein: CASTNTQGSQETQYF. The DNA of the CDR3 is TGTGCCAGCACCAACACACAGGGGTCCCAAGAGACCCAGTACTTC.

The rearrangement uses TRBV25-1 and TRBJ2-3; TRBD1 or TRBD2 may be the D gene (5 bases each). Germline lookup yields CDR1 MGHDK and CDR2 SYGVNS. Trimming took 0 bases from V and 8 from J, leaving 12 bases between them. This CDR3 is built from 14 residues. CDR3 sequence reads: CASSEYAAGTTQYF. The CDR3 region has the DNA TGTGCCAGCAGTGAATACGCCGCAGGGACTACGCAGTATTTT.

This rearrangement joins TRBV25-1 to TRBJ2-7; 9 bases map to TRBD1. V lost 3 bases, J lost 3 bases, and 6 bases stayed unmatched. CDR1 and CDR2 (germline): MGHDK, SYGVNS. The CDR3 is made up of 15 amino acids. CDR3 nucleotides: TGTGCCAGCAGTGATGACAGGGGGTCCCACTACGAGCAGTACTTC. It codes for CASSDDRGSHYEQYF.